This T cell receptor (beta chain) was found in a study of CD8 T cells in ankylosing spondylitis. Turning to this clonotype: Its target is unknown.

Study-wide results and caveats: For ankylosing spondylitis blood, a TCR beta motif of several highly homologous variants appeared characteristic.

Germline V lookup: CDR1 MNHEY, CDR2 SMNVEV (reference sequence). V shed 6 bases and J 5 bases; nucleotides not matched to a gene: 18. The CDR3 runs 18 residues. The TCR beta libraries were generated through quantitative 5'-RACE incorporating molecular barcodes. Each CDR3 protein gets one entry after TCRdb re-called the 5' RACE reads with MiXCR. The data show under 200,000 distinct CDR3 sequences, around a tenth seen once. The V gene is TRBV27, the J gene TRBJ2-1; TRBD2 agrees at 8 bases. The origin of this receptor is a female donor with ankylosing spondylitis or in good health (not recorded which). Sequences were obtained from blood, either unsorted or a sorted T cell fraction (not recorded which). The CDR3 sequence: CASSPSHPGTRMDNEQFF. CDR3 DNA sequence: TGTGCCAGCAGCCCGAGCCATCCCGGGACTAGGATGGACAATGAGCAGTTCTTC.